This note documents a single T cell receptor (beta chain) sequence. Added to each PCR by spiking were synthetic TCR analog templates. The repertoire was sequenced with immunoSEQ multiplex PCR; TCRdb's copy has only in-frame clones and lacks some. The table has about 70,000 clones, about 90% seen once. The data were taken from a study of PD-L1 blockade in urothelial cancer. Time point here: pretreatment peripheral blood. Peripheral blood mononuclear cells were collected from every patient before and during treatment, yielding between 1 and 8 samples per patient. The J segment lost 3 bases and the V segment lost 1 base, leaving 8 bases of the junction unmatched. The CDR3 is 16 residues long. Per the germline V gene, CDR1 is MGHRA and CDR2 is YSYEKL.

The sequenced sample was PBMCs, obtained around atezolizumab (anti-PD-L1) treatment. The J gene is TRBJ2-7, the V gene TRBV4-1, with 8 nucleotides matching TRBD2. The source is a man between 65 and 85 years old with urothelial cancer. CDR3 sequence (DNA): TGCGCCAGCAGCCAAGTTAGCGGGACGCGGTTCTACGAGCAGTACTTC. It specifies CASSQVSGTRFYEQYF.